The 13 T cell receptor beta chains reported below all come from one sample, sequenced in a study of T cell clonality in common variable immunodeficiency. Study results and caveats: Reportedly, TCR beta sequences from common variable immunodeficiency showed fewer deletions and N-nucleotide insertions.

Their target antigens are unknown. Repertoires were generated with immunoSEQ multiplex PCR, while TCRdb's copy carries only in-frame clones and drops some. The sample holds 10,000 to 13,000 clones, and no clone turns up only once. The sample taken for sequencing was peripheral blood mononuclear cells. The source of these receptors is a human donor with common variable immunodeficiency.

This clone is deemed medium-sized. The CDR3 is cut off 3 residues early in the read; its end comes from the germline J gene. The genes are TRBV5-6 and TRBJ1-2, with D uncertain. V lost 0 bases to trimming and J lost 0 bases, with 9 bases between them. CDR1 and CDR2 (germline): SGHDT, YYEEEE. This CDR3 is built from 15 residues. CDR3 DNA (partial): TGTGCCAGCAGCTTGGGCCCGGGGTCTAACTATGGC. This codes for CASSLGPGSNYG. In full, the CDR3 reads CASSLGPGSNYGYTF.

This clone came up a few times. The CDR3 goes on 3 residues after the read ends, and that part is filled in from the germline J gene. The chain has TRBV7-2 and TRBJ1-2; weak D call: TRBD1 (5 bases). The V and J ends lost 0 bases and 0 bases respectively, with 8 bases between them. Germline CDR1 and CDR2: SGHTA and FQGNSA. The CDR3 spans 15 residues. The DNA read from the CDR3 is TGTGCCAGCAGCTTAGCCGGCAGGGCTAACTATGGC. Amino acids: CASSLAGRANYG. The entire CDR3 protein is CASSLAGRANYGYTF.

About this clone: The CDR3 extends 3 residues past the end of the read, so its final part is completed from the germline J gene. This sequence joins TRBV19 and TRBJ2-3, with 11 bases fitting TRBD2. In germline, CDR1 is LNHDA, CDR2 SQIVND (reference sequence). The junction had 3 bases not matched to a gene; V was cut back by 0 bases and J by 4 bases. This CDR3 is built from 16 residues. CDR3 loop: CASSIELAGVADTQYF. The sequenced part of the CDR3 DNA is TGTGCCAGTAGTATAGAACTAGCGGGAGTGGCAGATACG.

On this clone itself: The CDR3 end is not reached by the read, which stops 3 residues before it; the germline J gene fills it in. The genes are TRBV30 and TRBJ1-1; D is unclear. CDR1 and CDR2 from the germline V gene are GTSNPN and SVGIG (reference sequence). V dropped 3 bases and J dropped 4 bases, with 6 bases sitting between them. This CDR3 region has 11 residues. The CDR3 bases that were read are TGTGCCTGGAGGAAGGGCACTGAA. Translation gives CAWRKGTE. The complete CDR3 protein is CAWRKGTEAFF.

In this sample, this clone turned up a few times. Sequencing ends 3 residues short of the CDR3 end; the germline J gene provides the rest. The gene calls are TRBV2 and TRBJ1-2; 10 positions match TRBD1. The V gene's germline CDR1 is SNHLY and CDR2 FYNNEI. Trimming removed 8 bases from V and 4 bases from J; junction bases left unmatched: 4. The CDR3 runs 13 residues. CDR3 bases read: TGTGCCAGCGTGACAGGGGGCGGCTATGGC. Its protein is CASVTGGGYG. In full, the CDR3 is CASVTGGGYGYTF.

This clone has a handful of counts. The CDR3 end is not reached by the read, which stops 3 residues before it; the germline J gene fills it in. The V gene is TRBV30, the J gene TRBJ1-5; 7 positions agree with TRBD1. J was trimmed by 9 bases and V by 5 bases; bases with no gene match: 10. This CDR3 is 13 amino acids long. Germline V gene data show CDR1 as GTSNPN and CDR2 as SVGIG (reference sequence). The CDR3 loop is CAWGDSGGLPQHF. CDR3 DNA, as far as it was read: TGTGCCTGGGGGGACAGTGGGGGTTTGCCC. The variable domain in full, completed from reference TRBV30 and TRBJ1-5, reads SQTIHQWPATLVQPVGSPLSLECTVEGTSNPNLYWYRQAAGRGLQLLFYSVGIGQISSEVPQNLSASRPQDRQFILSSKKLLLSDSGFYLCAWGDSGGLPQHFGDGTRLSIL.

This clone has a handful of counts. The DNA ends 3 residues before the CDR3 does, and the rest of the CDR3 is filled in from the germline J gene. The chain is built from TRBV7-8 and TRBJ1-6, with 7 bases that match TRBD1. Germline V CDR1 and CDR2: SGHVS, FQNEAQ. The CDR3 sequence is 14 residues long. With V trimmed by 6 bases and J by 9 bases, 8 bases remained unmatched. The CDR3 here is CASRTGQTSSPLHF. The DNA read from the CDR3 is TGTGCCAGCAGAACGGGACAGACCAGTTCACCC. The full variable domain, with the rest looked up from reference TRBV7-8 and TRBJ1-6, is GAGVSQSPRYKVAKRGQDVALRCDPISGHVSLFWYQQALGQGPEFLTYFQNEAQLDKSGLPSDRFFAERPEGSVSTLKIQRTQQEDSAVYLCASRTGQTSSPLHFGNGTRLTVT.

Comments on this clone: The read is 3 residues too short to cover the CDR3 end, so that end is filled in from the germline J gene. The V call is TRBV5-1, the J call TRBJ2-1, with 10 bases identical to TRBD2. Germline values: CDR1 SGHRS, CDR2 YFSETQ. The CDR3 extends over 18 amino acids. Germline trimming cut 4 bases from V and 6 bases from J; bases unmatched to any gene: 16. Incomplete CDR3 DNA: TGCGCCAGCAGCCCAGGACTAGCGGCCATTAAGGGAACCAATGAG. Translation: CASSPGLAAIKGTNE. The whole CDR3 sequence reads CASSPGLAAIKGTNEQFF. Together with reference TRBV5-1 and TRBJ2-1, the CDR3 gives the full variable domain: KAGVTQTPRYLIKTRGQQVTLSCSPISGHRSVSWYQQTPGQGLQFLFEYFSETQRNKGNFPGRFSGRQFSNSRSEMNVSTLELGDSALYLCASSPGLAAIKGTNEQFFGPGTRLTVL.

Of note for this clone: The CDR3 end lies 3 residues beyond the end of the read and is filled in from the germline J gene. The chain couples TRBV30 to TRBJ2-7, with unresolved D. V lost 4 bases, J lost 4 bases, and 8 bases lay in between. Germline V gene sequence: CDR1 GTSNPN, CDR2 SVGIG (reference sequence). This CDR3 region has 11 residues. The sequenced CDR3 bases are TGTGCCTGGAAGGGTTCGTACGAG. Protein sequence: CAWKGSYE. The full CDR3 sequence reads CAWKGSYEQYF.

This clone came up a few times. The read is 3 residues too short to cover the CDR3 end, so that end is filled in from the germline J gene. The V and J genes are TRBV7-6 and TRBJ1-5, with TRBD1 matching 9 bases. There are 15 residues in the CDR3. Trimming removed 5 bases from V and 6 bases from J; junction bases left unmatched: 8. The germline CDR1 and CDR2 sequences are SGHVS and FNYEAQ. This CDR3 is CASSPGQGGGQPQHF. The CDR3 bases that were read are TGTGCCAGCAGCCCGGGACAGGGTGGAGGTCAGCCC.

This clone was observed a handful of times. Read coverage stops 3 residues before the CDR3 terminus; the germline J gene supplies the remainder. The V and J genes are TRBV11-2 and TRBJ1-1; D may be TRBD1 (5 bases). Trimming took off 1 base at V and 5 bases at J, with 11 bases between the two ends. Germline CDR1 and CDR2: SGHAT and FQNNGV. The CDR3 runs to 14 residues. CDR3 sequence reads: CASSLAGGGTEAFF. Partial CDR3 DNA: TGTGCCAGCAGCTTAGCTGGGGGGGGGACTGAA.

To note about this clone: The CDR3 end falls 3 residues outside the read, so it is completed with the germline J gene. The V gene is TRBV18, the J gene TRBJ1-6; 7 nucleotides align to TRBD1. Germline V gene data show CDR1 as KGHSH and CDR2 as LQKENI. There are 15 residues in the CDR3. The ends lost 5 bases at V and 6 bases at J; junction bases unmatched: 7. The covered CDR3 bases are TGTGCCAGCTCATCCTCGGACAGGACTAATTCACCC. It codes for CASSSSDRTNSP. The CDR3 as a whole reads CASSSSDRTNSPLHF. Combining the CDR3 with reference TRBV18 and TRBJ1-6 gives the whole variable domain NAGVMQNPRHLVRRRGQEARLRCSPMKGHSHVYWYRQLPEEGLKFMVYLQKENIIDESGMPKERFSAEFPKEGPSILRIQQVVRGDSAAYFCASSSSDRTNSPLHFGNGTRLTVT.

The sample holds a few counts of this clone. The CDR3 end is not reached by the read, which stops 3 residues before it; the germline J gene fills it in. The V call is TRBV2, the J call TRBJ2-7, with D possibly matching TRBD1 (5 bases). Per the germline V gene, CDR1 is SNHLY and CDR2 is FYNNEI. Deletions cut 6 bases from V and 2 bases from J, with 8 bases between. The CDR3 spans 12 residues. The CDR3 protein is CASRGEPYEQYF. The CDR3 bases that were read are TGTGCCAGCAGAGGGGAACCCTACGAG.